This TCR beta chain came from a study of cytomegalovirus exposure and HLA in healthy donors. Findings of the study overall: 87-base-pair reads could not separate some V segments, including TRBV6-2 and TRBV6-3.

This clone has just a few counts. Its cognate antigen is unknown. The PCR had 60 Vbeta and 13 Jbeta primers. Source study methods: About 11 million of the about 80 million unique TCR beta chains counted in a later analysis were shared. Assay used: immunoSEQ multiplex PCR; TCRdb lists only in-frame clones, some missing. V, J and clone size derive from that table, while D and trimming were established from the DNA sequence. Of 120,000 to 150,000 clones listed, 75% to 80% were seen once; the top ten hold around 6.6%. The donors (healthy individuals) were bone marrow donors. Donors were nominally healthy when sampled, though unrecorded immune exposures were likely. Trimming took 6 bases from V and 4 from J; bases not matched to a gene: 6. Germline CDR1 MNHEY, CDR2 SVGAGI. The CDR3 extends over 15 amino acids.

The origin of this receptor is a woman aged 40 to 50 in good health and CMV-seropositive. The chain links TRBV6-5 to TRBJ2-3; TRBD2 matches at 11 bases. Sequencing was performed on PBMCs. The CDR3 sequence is CASRPGTSGADTQYF. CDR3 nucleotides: TGTGCCAGCAGACCCGGGACTAGCGGCGCAGATACGCAGTATTTT.